Reported below is one T cell receptor (beta chain). This specimen comes from a study of CD8 T cells in Susac syndrome. Random-hexamer reverse transcription was applied to roughly 0.5 to 1 ug RNA. MiXCR was run by TCRdb on the immunoSEQ multiplex PCR reads, yielding one entry per CDR3 protein. The sample yields more than 150,000 distinct CDR3 sequences, 95% seen once. With 4 bases removed from V and 10 bases from J, the gap between germline ends came to 19 bases. Germline CDR1 reads SQVTM; CDR2 reads ANQGSEA. The CDR3 runs to 14 residues. Material for sequencing was CD8+ T cells from PBMCs. The rearrangement uses TRBV29-1 and TRBJ1-4; D is ambiguous. This clonotype was sampled from a human donor with Susac syndrome. CDR3: CSVALVQSDGKLFF. As DNA, the CDR3 is TGCAGCGTTGCACTCGTACAGTCAGATGGAAAACTGTTTTTT.